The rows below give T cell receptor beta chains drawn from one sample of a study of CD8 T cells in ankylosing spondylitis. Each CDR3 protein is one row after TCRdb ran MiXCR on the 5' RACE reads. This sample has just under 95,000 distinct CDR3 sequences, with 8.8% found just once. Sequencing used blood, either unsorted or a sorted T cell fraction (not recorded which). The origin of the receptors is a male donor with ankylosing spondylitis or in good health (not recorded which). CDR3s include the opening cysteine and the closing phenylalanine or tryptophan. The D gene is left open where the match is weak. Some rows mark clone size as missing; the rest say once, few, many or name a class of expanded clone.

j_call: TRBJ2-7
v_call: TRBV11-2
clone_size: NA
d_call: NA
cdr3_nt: TGTGCCAGCAGCTTACGGACGAGCTCCTACGAGCAGTACTTC
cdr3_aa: CASSLRTSSYEQYF

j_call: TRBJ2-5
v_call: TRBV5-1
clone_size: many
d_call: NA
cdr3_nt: TGCGCCAGCAGCGCGGACGGAGAGCCCCAAGAGACCCAGTACTTC
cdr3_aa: CASSADGEPQETQYF

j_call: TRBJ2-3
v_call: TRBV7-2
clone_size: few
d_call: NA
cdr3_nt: TGTGCCAGCAGCTTTGCCACGGCAGATACGCAGTATTTT
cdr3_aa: CASSFATADTQYF

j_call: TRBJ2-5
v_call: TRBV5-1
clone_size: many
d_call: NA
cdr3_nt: TGCGCCAGCAGCTCGCTAGAGGAAGAGACCCAGTACTTC
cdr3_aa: CASSSLEEETQYF

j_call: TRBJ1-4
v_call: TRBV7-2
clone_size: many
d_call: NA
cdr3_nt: TGTGCCAGCAGCACACAGAGTGCAACTAATGAAAAACTGTTTTTT
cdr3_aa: CASSTQSATNEKLFF

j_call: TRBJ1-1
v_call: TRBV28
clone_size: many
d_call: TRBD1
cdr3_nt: TGTGCCAGCAGCTCTACTAAGACAGGGGCGGGCACTGAAGCTTTCTTT
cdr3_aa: CASSSTKTGAGTEAFF

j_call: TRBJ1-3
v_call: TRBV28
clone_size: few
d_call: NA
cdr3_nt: TGTGCCACATTATCTTCTGGAAACACCATATATTTT
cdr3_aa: CATLSSGNTIYF

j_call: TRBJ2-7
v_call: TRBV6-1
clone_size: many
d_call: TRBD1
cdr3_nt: TGTGCCAGCAGCCCTCCAAACAGGGGTCACGAGCAGTACTTC
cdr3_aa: CASSPPNRGHEQYF

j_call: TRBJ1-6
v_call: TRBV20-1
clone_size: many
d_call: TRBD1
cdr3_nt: TGCAGTGCTGGGGACAGAAATTCACCCCTCCACTTT
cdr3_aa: CSAGDRNSPLHF

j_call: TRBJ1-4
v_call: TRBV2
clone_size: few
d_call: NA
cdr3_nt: TGTGCCAGCAGCCCCCCCCCCTACAGGCGGGGGACGGATGAAAAACTGTTTTTT
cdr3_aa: CASSPPPYRRGTDEKLFF

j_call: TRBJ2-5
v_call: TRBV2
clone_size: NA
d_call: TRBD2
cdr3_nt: TGTGCCAGCAGTGAACAGAGCGGGGGGGCCCTGGAGACCCAGTACTTC
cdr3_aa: CASSEQSGGALETQYF

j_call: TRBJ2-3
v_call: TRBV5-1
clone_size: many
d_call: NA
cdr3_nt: TGCGCCAGCAGCTTGACCCTCACAGATACGCAGTATTTT
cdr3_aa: CASSLTLTDTQYF

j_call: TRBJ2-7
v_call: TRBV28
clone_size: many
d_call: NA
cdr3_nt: TGTGCCAGCCTTCTGCACTACGAGCAGTACTTC
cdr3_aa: CASLLHYEQYF

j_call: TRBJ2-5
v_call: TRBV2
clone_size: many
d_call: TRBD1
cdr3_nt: TGTGCCAGCAGTCCGGACAGGGGGTCTGATGAGACCCAGTACTTC
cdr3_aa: CASSPDRGSDETQYF

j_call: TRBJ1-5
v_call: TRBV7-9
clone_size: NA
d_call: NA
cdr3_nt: TGTGCCAGCAGCCCCAGCGGGTTCGGACCCCAGCATTTT
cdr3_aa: CASSPSGFGPQHF

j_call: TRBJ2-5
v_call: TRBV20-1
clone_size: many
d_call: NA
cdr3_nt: TGCAGTGCCAATCTCTTGACAGGGAGGGAGACCCAGTACTTC
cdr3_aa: CSANLLTGRETQYF

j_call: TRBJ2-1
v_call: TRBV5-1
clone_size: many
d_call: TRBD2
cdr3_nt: TGCGCCAGCAGCTTGGAGCCTAGCGGGGGGGCAAATGAGCAGTTCTTC
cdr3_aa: CASSLEPSGGANEQFF

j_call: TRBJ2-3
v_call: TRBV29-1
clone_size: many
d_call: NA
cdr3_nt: TGCAGCGGGCGTCGCGGGTCCACGGATACGCAGTATTTT
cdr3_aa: CSGRRGSTDTQYF

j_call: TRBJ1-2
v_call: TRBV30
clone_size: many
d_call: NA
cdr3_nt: TGTGCCTGGGGGGACGCATACTATGGCTACACCTTC
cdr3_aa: CAWGDAYYGYTF

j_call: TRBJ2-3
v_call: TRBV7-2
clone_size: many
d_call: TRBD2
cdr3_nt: TGTGCCAGCAGCTTAAGTGGGGTCGGGACTACCTCGGTTCCGCAGTATTTT
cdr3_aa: CASSLSGVGTTSVPQYF

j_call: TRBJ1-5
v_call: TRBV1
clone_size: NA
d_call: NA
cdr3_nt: TGCACCAGCAGCCCCCCCCTGGGGAGGATTGGCAATCAGCCCCAGCATTTT
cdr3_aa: CTSSPPLGRIGNQPQHF

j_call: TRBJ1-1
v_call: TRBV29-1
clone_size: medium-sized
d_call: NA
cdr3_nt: TGCAGCGTTGCTGCCGGGGGCAACACTGAAGCTTTCTTT
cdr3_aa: CSVAAGGNTEAFF

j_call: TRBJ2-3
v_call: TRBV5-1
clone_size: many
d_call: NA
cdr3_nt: TGCGCCAGCAGGTTGGACAGTTCAAGGCTCACAGATACGCAGTATTTT
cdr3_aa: CASRLDSSRLTDTQYF

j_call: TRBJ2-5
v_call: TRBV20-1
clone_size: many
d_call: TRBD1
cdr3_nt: TGCAGTGCTAGGCTGGACAGGGCGCAAGAGACCCAGTACTTC
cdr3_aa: CSARLDRAQETQYF

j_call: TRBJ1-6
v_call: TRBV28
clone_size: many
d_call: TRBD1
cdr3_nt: TGTGCCAGCGACAGGGTAAATTCACCCCTCCACTTT
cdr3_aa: CASDRVNSPLHF

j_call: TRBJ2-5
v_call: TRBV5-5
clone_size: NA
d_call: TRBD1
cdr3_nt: TGTGCCAGCAGCCCTACAGGGGGCTCGCAAGAGACCCAGTACTTC
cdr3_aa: CASSPTGGSQETQYF

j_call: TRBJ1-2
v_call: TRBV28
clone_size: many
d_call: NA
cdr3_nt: TGTGCCAGCAGTTTTTTCAGTTATGGCTACACCTTC
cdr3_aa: CASSFFSYGYTF

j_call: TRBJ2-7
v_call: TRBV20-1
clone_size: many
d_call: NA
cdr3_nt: TGCAGTGCTAGAGTCACCGGCGGCTCCTACGAGTGGCAGTACTTC
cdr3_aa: CSARVTGGSYEWQYF

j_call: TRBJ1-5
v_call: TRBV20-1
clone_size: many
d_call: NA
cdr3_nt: TGCAGTGCCCAAGTTCGTAGCAATCAGCCCCAGCATTTT
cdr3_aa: CSAQVRSNQPQHF

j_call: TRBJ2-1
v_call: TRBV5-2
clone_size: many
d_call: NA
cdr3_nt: TGTGCCAGCAACTTCTTCCTAGGGGCAACAAATGAGCAGTTCTTC
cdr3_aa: CASNFFLGATNEQFF

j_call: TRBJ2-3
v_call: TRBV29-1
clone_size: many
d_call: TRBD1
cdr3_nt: TGCAGCGCCGGACAGGGGGTTATGAGTATGTCAGATACGCAGTATTTT
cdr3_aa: CSAGQGVMSMSDTQYF

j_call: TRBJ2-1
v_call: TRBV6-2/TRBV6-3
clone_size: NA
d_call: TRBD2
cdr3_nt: TGTGCCAGCAGTTACTCCGGGACTAGAAGTGAGCAGTTCTTC
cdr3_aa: CASSYSGTRSEQFF

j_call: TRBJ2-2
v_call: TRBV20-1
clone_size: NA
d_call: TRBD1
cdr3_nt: TGCAGTGCTAGAGGGGACAGGGTCACCGGGGAGCTGTTTTTT
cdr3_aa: CSARGDRVTGELFF